The rows below give T cell receptor beta chains drawn from one sample of a study of shared clonotypes between healthy human individuals. Libraries were prepared by immunoSEQ multiplex PCR; TCRdb keeps only in-frame clonotypes and omits some of them. The table shows roughly 300,000 clones, with roughly 80% occurring only once. Sequencing was performed on memory CD4+ T cells sorted from blood. The receptors here all came from a man aged 30-40 years in good health. Both conserved end residues are part of each CDR3. A D gene is named only where the DNA matches it firmly. Expanded clones are given a class, and other clones once, few, many or no size at all.

J: TRBJ2-1; size: .; V: TRBV5-1; D: .; CDR3: CASSLDVGAYNEQFF; DNA: TGCGCCAGCAGCTTGGATGTGGGAGCCTACAATGAGCAGTTCTTC
J: TRBJ2-7; size: few; V: TRBV19; D: .; CDR3: CARKTLLEQYF; DNA: TGTGCCAGAAAGACACTCTTAGAGCAGTACTTC
J: TRBJ2-3; size: few; V: TRBV18; D: .; CDR3: CASSPRTDTQYF; DNA: TGTGCCAGCTCACCGAGGACAGATACGCAGTATTTT
J: TRBJ2-5; size: .; V: TRBV27; D: TRBD2; CDR3: CASSALGLAGGSQWETQYF; DNA: TGTGCCAGCAGTGCACTAGGACTAGCGGGAGGTAGCCAATGGGAGACCCAGTACTTC
J: TRBJ2-3; size: .; V: TRBV7-9; D: .; CDR3: CASSLVVAGTDTQYF; DNA: TGTGCCAGCAGCTTAGTGGTAGCGGGCACAGATACGCAGTATTTT
J: TRBJ2-2; size: .; V: TRBV6-1; D: .; CDR3: CASSEGAAGELFF; DNA: TGTGCCAGCAGTGAAGGGGCTGCCGGGGAGCTGTTTTTT
J: TRBJ1-5; size: .; V: TRBV28; D: .; CDR3: CASSPTNQPQHF; DNA: TGTGCCAGCAGTCCCACCAATCAGCCCCAGCATTTT
J: TRBJ2-1; size: .; V: TRBV2; D: TRBD2; CDR3: CASRVLAGGSKNEQFF; DNA: TGTGCCAGCAGAGTATTAGCGGGAGGGTCCAAAAATGAGCAGTTCTTC
J: TRBJ2-7; size: .; V: TRBV4-3; D: .; CDR3: CASSQEAVGEGYEQYF; DNA: TGCGCCAGCAGCCAAGAGGCGGTAGGCGAAGGGTACGAGCAGTACTTC
J: TRBJ2-3; size: many; V: TRBV5-1; D: .; CDR3: CASSLSTPSTDTQYF; DNA: TGCGCCAGCAGCTTAAGCACCCCTAGCACAGATACGCAGTATTTT
J: TRBJ1-1; size: .; V: TRBV7-8; D: TRBD1; CDR3: CASSLGQANTEAFF; DNA: TGTGCCAGCAGCTTGGGACAGGCGAACACTGAAGCTTTCTTT
J: TRBJ2-7; size: .; V: TRBV10-3; D: TRBD1; CDR3: CAISPGQGFGEQYF; DNA: TGTGCCATCAGCCCTGGACAGGGTTTTGGCGAGCAGTACTTC
J: TRBJ2-7; size: .; V: TRBV7-2; D: .; CDR3: CASSSVLGHTTYEQYF; DNA: TGTGCCAGCAGCTCTGTTCTAGGGCATACCACCTACGAGCAGTACTTC
J: TRBJ1-2; size: .; V: TRBV19; D: .; CDR3: CASRPQWGGGTYTF; DNA: TGTGCCAGTAGGCCCCAATGGGGCGGGGGAACTTACACCTTC
J: TRBJ2-7; size: .; V: TRBV5-1; D: TRBD1; CDR3: CASSPGSTGAYEQYF; DNA: TGCGCCAGCAGCCCAGGGTCCACAGGGGCCTACGAGCAGTACTTC
J: TRBJ2-2; size: few; V: TRBV25-1; D: .; CDR3: CASSERGSGELFF; DNA: TGTGCCAGCAGTGAACGAGGCTCCGGGGAGCTGTTTTTT
J: TRBJ2-5; size: .; V: TRBV2; D: .; CDR3: CASRDPTSRETQYF; DNA: TGTGCCAGCAGGGATCCGACGAGTCGGGAGACCCAGTACTTC
J: TRBJ2-7; size: few; V: TRBV25-1; D: .; CDR3: CASSDAKKNPYEQYF; DNA: TGTGCCAGCAGTGACGCCAAGAAGAACCCCTACGAGCAGTACTTC
J: TRBJ2-3; size: .; V: TRBV12-5; D: .; CDR3: CASGPGIMGTDTQYF; DNA: TGTGCTAGTGGCCCAGGGATTATGGGCACAGATACGCAGTATTTT
J: TRBJ2-6; size: .; V: TRBV5-1; D: TRBD1; CDR3: CASSPGTDSSGANVLTF; DNA: TGCGCCAGCAGCCCCGGGACAGACAGCTCTGGGGCCAACGTCCTGACTTTC
J: TRBJ2-1; size: .; V: TRBV11-2; D: TRBD2; CDR3: CASSKTSGSFDEQFF; DNA: TGTGCCAGCAGCAAGACTAGCGGGAGTTTCGATGAGCAGTTCTTC
J: TRBJ2-3; size: once; V: TRBV19; D: .; CDR3: CASSKSVRRADTQYF; DNA: TGTGCCAGTAGTAAGTCCGTCAGGCGGGCAGATACGCAGTATTTT
J: TRBJ2-1; size: .; V: TRBV4-1; D: TRBD2; CDR3: CASSQVVLAGVNEQFF; DNA: TGCGCCAGCAGCCAAGTTGTCTTAGCGGGAGTCAATGAGCAGTTCTTC
J: TRBJ1-1; size: few; V: TRBV15; D: .; CDR3: CATSRDTEAFF; DNA: TGTGCCACCAGCCGAGACACTGAAGCTTTCTTT
J: TRBJ2-2; size: .; V: TRBV7-6; D: TRBD1; CDR3: CASRNLTGGIRELFF; DNA: TGTGCCAGCAGAAACTTAACAGGGGGCATAAGGGAGCTGTTTTTT